This entry lists 24 T cell receptor beta chains sequenced from one sample in a study of blood T cell repertoires in COVID-19. TCRdb keeps only in-frame clones here, not all; method: immunoSEQ multiplex PCR. Here the sample spans tens of thousands of clones, just over 85% being singletons. What was sequenced was peripheral blood. Receptors originate from a man in his sixties with acute or convalescent COVID-19.

CDR3 amino acids: CAISEQGLNYGYTF. The CDR3 DNA reads TGTGCCATCAGTGAGCAGGGGCTAAACTATGGCTACACCTTC. The chain employs TRBV10-3 and TRBJ1-2; D is perhaps TRBD1 (6 bases). The germline CDR1 and CDR2 sequences are ENHRY and SYGVKD. V was clipped by 2 bases and J by 2 bases, with 9 bases between them. The CDR3 extends over 14 amino acids.

This chain uses TRBV9 with TRBJ2-1, with D possibly matching TRBD1 (5 bases). This CDR3 is 14 amino acids long. CDR1 is SGDLS, CDR2 YYNGEE, per germline. V gave up 0 bases and J gave up 5 bases, with 9 bases separating them. The CDR3 bases are TGTGCCAGCAGCGTAGGAGACAGAAACAATGAGCAGTTCTTC. Translation gives CASSVGDRNNEQFF.

This chain links TRBV3-1 (or the pseudogene TRBV3-2) with TRBJ2-1; TRBD1 agrees at 11 bases. Germline V gene sequence: CDR1 LGHDT, CDR2 YNNKEL (reference sequence). The CDR3 is 14 amino acids. Trimming cost V 4 bases and J 7 bases; bases outside gene matches: 3. The CDR3 DNA sequence: TGTGCCAGCAGCCTAGGGACAGGGGGTAATGAGCAGTTCTTC. Its protein product is CASSLGTGGNEQFF.

The chain uses TRBV29-1 and TRBJ1-1; a possible D gene is TRBD1 (5 bases). The CDR3 runs 10 residues. The germline V gene encodes CDR1 SQVTM and CDR2 ANQGSEA. Trimming took off 5 bases at V and 7 bases at J, with 8 bases between the two ends. CDR3 bases: TGCAGCGTTCAGACAGTTGAAGCTTTCTTT. Translated: CSVQTVEAFF.

This chain links TRBV7-9 with TRBJ1-4, with TRBD1 as a possible D gene (5 bases). Per the germline V gene, CDR1 is SEHNR and CDR2 is FQNEAQ (reference sequence). The CDR3 sequence is 16 residues long. V lost 1 base and J lost 0, with 9 bases in between. The CDR3 DNA is TGTGCCAGCAGCTTAGAAGGGACTACAACTAATGAAAAACTGTTTTTT. Its translation: CASSLEGTTTNEKLFF.

The rearrangement joins TRBV5-4 to TRBJ2-7; TRBD1 or TRBD2 may be the D gene (6 bases each). The CDR3 is made up of 15 amino acids. The V gene lost 4 bases and the J gene lost 2 bases, with 16 bases spanning the gap. The germline V gene has CDR1 SGHNT and CDR2 YYREEE (reference sequence). The CDR3 reads CASSMGGRTPYEQYF. DNA for the CDR3: TGTGCCAGCAGCATGGGGGGCAGGACCCCCTACGAGCAGTACTTC. Variable domain in full (rest from reference TRBV5-4 and TRBJ2-7): ETGVTQSPTHLIKTRGQQVTLRCSSQSGHNTVSWYQQALGQGPQFIFQYYREEENGRGNFPPRFSGLQFPNYSSELNVNALELDDSALYLCASSMGGRTPYEQYFGPGTRLTVT.

This rearrangement joins TRBV28 to TRBJ2-7, with TRBD2 matching over 7 bases. CDR3 length: 14 amino acids. Germline CDR1 reads MDHEN; CDR2 reads SYDVKM. With 6 bases clipped from V and 12 bases from J, the junction kept 17 bases outside the gene matches. The CDR3 loop reads CASSTTSTGGLRYF. The CDR3 nucleotides are TGTGCCAGCAGCACCACTAGCACGGGAGGTCTTCGGTACTTC.

This sequence joins TRBV5-1 and TRBJ2-5; TRBD1 might be the D (6 bases). Germline lookup yields CDR1 SGHRS and CDR2 YFSETQ. The CDR3 covers 14 residues. V was pared by 1 base and J by 5 bases, with 12 bases between. CDR3 residues: CASSLRAGVETQYF. The CDR3 DNA sequence: TGCGCCAGCAGCTTGAGGGCAGGGGTCGAGACCCAGTACTTC.

The chain carries TRBV11-2 and TRBJ1-1; 8 nucleotides line up with TRBD1. The CDR3 is 14 residues long. Germline V gene lookup returns CDR1 SGHAT and CDR2 FQNNGV. Germline trimming cut 4 bases from V and 11 bases from J; bases unmatched to any gene: 12. This chain's CDR3 is CASSSMRDRNGAFF. As DNA, the CDR3 is TGTGCCAGCAGCTCGATGAGGGACAGGAACGGCGCTTTCTTT.

The chain is built from TRBV6-2 or TRBV6-3 and TRBJ1-5; D is unclear. V was pared by 5 bases and J by 3 bases, with 5 bases between. Germline V gene data show CDR1 as MNHEY and CDR2 as SVGEGT. This CDR3 is 12 amino acids long. CDR3 coding DNA: TGTGCCAGCAGTACTCTCAATCAGCCCCAGCATTTT. It yields the protein CASSTLNQPQHF.

The chain uses TRBV28 and TRBJ2-1; tentatively, D is TRBD2 (5 bases). The CDR3 runs 11 residues. In germline, CDR1 is MDHEN, CDR2 SYDVKM. V shed 5 bases and J shed 10 bases, with 9 bases lying between them. This CDR3 reads CASSPRLEQFF. The DNA of the CDR3 is TGTGCCAGCAGTCCTCGACTAGAGCAGTTCTTC.

V is TRBV3-1 (or the pseudogene TRBV3-2) and J is TRBJ2-2, with D maybe TRBD2 (5 bases). The CDR3 is 14 residues long. V lost 0 bases and J 4 bases, leaving 6 bases between the germline ends. Germline values: CDR1 LGHDT, CDR2 YNNKEL (reference sequence). The CDR3 DNA sequence: TGTGCCAGCAGCCAAGAGGGGAGCACCGGGGAGCTGTTTTTT. Translation: CASSQEGSTGELFF.

CDR3 region: CASSLLSSQETQYF. CDR3 bases: TGCGCCAGCAGCTTGTTGTCTAGCCAAGAGACCCAGTACTTC. This chain joins TRBV5-1 and TRBJ2-5; D not resolved. In germline, CDR1 is SGHRS, CDR2 YFSETQ. V dropped 1 base and J dropped 1 base, with 8 bases sitting between them. This CDR3 is built from 14 residues. Based on the CDR3 plus reference TRBV5-1 and TRBJ2-5, the full variable domain is KAGVTQTPRYLIKTRGQQVTLSCSPISGHRSVSWYQQTPGQGLQFLFEYFSETQRNKGNFPGRFSGRQFSNSRSEMNVSTLELGDSALYLCASSLLSSQETQYFGPGTRLLVL.

V gene TRBV14 combines with J gene TRBJ1-6; 8 nucleotides align to TRBD1. The germline CDR1 and CDR2 sequences are SGHDN and FVKESK. V dropped 2 bases and J dropped 8; count of bases not matched to a gene: 5. The CDR3 has 15 amino acids. CDR3 in DNA: TGTGCCAGCAGCCAATCCGACAGGGGCTATTCACCCCTCCACTTT. This sequence encodes CASSQSDRGYSPLHF.

The chain couples TRBV5-1 to TRBJ2-7, with 7 positions matching TRBD1. The CDR3 extends over 14 amino acids. V dropped 0 bases and J dropped 6; count of bases not matched to a gene: 6. Germline CDR1 reads SGHRS; CDR2 reads YFSETQ. CDR3 nucleotides: TGCGCCAGCAGCTTGGCTGCCAGGGGGTCCGAGCAGTACTTC. It encodes CASSLAARGSEQYF.

The gene calls are TRBV30 and TRBJ1-2, with a possible D match to TRBD1 (5 bases). Germline V lookup: CDR1 GTSNPN, CDR2 SVGIG (reference sequence). This CDR3 has 14 amino acids. V was pared by 0 bases and J by 6 bases, with 14 bases between. CDR3 sequence (DNA): TGTGCCTGGAGTGTTATCAGGGTAGGCGATGGCTACACCTTC. Residues: CAWSVIRVGDGYTF.

This clone was observed a handful of times. This chain connects TRBV28 to TRBJ2-1, with D maybe TRBD2 (6 bases). The CDR3 is 15 amino acids. V lost 6 bases to trimming and J lost 1 base, with 13 bases between them. Germline CDR1 MDHEN, CDR2 SYDVKM. The CDR3 here is CASRLPGLSYNEQFF. The CDR3 nucleotides read TGTGCCAGCAGACTCCCGGGACTTTCCTACAATGAGCAGTTCTTC.

This chain connects TRBV19 to TRBJ1-2; 11 bases align to TRBD1. The CDR3 is made up of 15 amino acids. V shed 7 bases and J 4 bases; nucleotides not matched to a gene: 8. The V gene's germline CDR1 is LNHDA and CDR2 SQIVND (reference sequence). CDR3 region: CASIPAGTGGYGYTF. CDR3 nucleotides: TGTGCCAGTATCCCGGCGGGGACAGGGGGCTATGGCTACACCTTC.

The rearrangement links TRBV2 to TRBJ2-7; D call uncertain. V gave up 4 bases and J gave up 1 base, with 8 bases separating them. The CDR3 extends over 13 amino acids. Germline V gene lookup returns CDR1 SNHLY and CDR2 FYNNEI. The DNA of the CDR3 is TGTGCCAGCAGTGGTCGGGTATCCTACGAGCAGTACTTC. Translated, it gives CASSGRVSYEQYF.

This rearrangement joins TRBV2 to TRBJ1-5; tentatively, D is TRBD1 (5 bases). V gave up 7 bases and J gave up 4 bases, with 14 bases separating them. There are 14 residues in the CDR3. Germline lookup yields CDR1 SNHLY and CDR2 FYNNEI. In nucleotides, the CDR3 is TGTGCCAGCACGGCCCGTTCAGGGAATCAGCCCCAGCATTTT. Encoded protein: CASTARSGNQPQHF.

This chain connects TRBV27 to TRBJ1-2; D might be TRBD1 (6 bases). CDR3 length: 15 residues. The germline CDR1 and CDR2 sequences are MNHEY and SMNVEV (reference sequence). With 3 bases removed from V and 2 bases from J, the gap between germline ends came to 13 bases. This CDR3 reads CASSFRGGSNYGYTF. The CDR3 nucleotides read TGTGCCAGCAGTTTTAGGGGGGGATCGAACTATGGCTACACCTTC.

The chain has TRBV9 and TRBJ2-1; the D is unclear. This CDR3 has 14 amino acids. Germline CDR1 SGDLS, CDR2 YYNGEE. Trimming left V 3 bases short and J 4 bases short, with 11 bases between. The CDR3 DNA sequence: TGTGCCAGCAGCGGAAGAACAGCTTACAATGAGCAGTTCTTC. Its protein product is CASSGRTAYNEQFF.

This sequence joins TRBV9 and TRBJ1-1, with D tentatively TRBD1 (6 bases). CDR1 and CDR2 from the germline V gene are SGDLS and YYNGEE. The V end was cut by 3 bases, the J end by 3 bases, with 9 bases between. The CDR3 sequence is 13 residues long. The CDR3 DNA follows: TGTGCCAGCAGCGCAGGGGTGGACACTGAAGCTTTCTTT. It encodes CASSAGVDTEAFF.

V is TRBV24-1 and J is TRBJ1-4; 11 positions agree with TRBD1. The CDR3 runs 16 residues. The germline V gene has CDR1 KGHDR and CDR2 SFDVKD. With V trimmed by 4 bases and J by 7 bases, 7 bases remained unmatched. CDR3 nucleotide sequence: TGTGCCACCAGTGAGTCCCTGGACAGGGGGCGTGAAAAACTGTTTTTT. Its protein is CATSESLDRGREKLFF.